Sequencing of this T cell receptor beta chain was carried out in a study of tumor and adjacent non-tumor tissue in lung cancer. Turning to the study itself: The cohort had about a dozen adenocarcinoma, a couple of squamous cell and 1 small cell patients. Aged about 31 to 80 years, patients included roughly 10 men and five or six women with stage I to III disease.

Remarks on this clonotype: Antigen: not known. A junction end diverges from the germline sequence, so it may reflect a read error.

The CDR3 consists of 14 residues. Germline V gene lookup returns CDR1 DFQATT and CDR2 SNEGSKA (reference sequence). The library came from three nested PCR rounds adapted from ARM-PCR protocols. TCRdb re-analysed the multiplex PCR reads in MiXCR, keeping a single row per CDR3 protein. The sample yields about 75,000 distinct CDR3 sequences, approximately 68% seen once. Whole-study results and caveats: Tumor TCR diversity, when higher, was linked to shorter survival.

No cell sorting was done before RNA was extracted from the tissue. More than 3 cm separated this lung sample from the edge of the tumor. Sequencing was performed on distant non-tumor lung tissue. The gene calls are TRBV20-1 and TRBJ1-1, with D tentatively TRBD1 (5 bases). This TCR came from a woman aged 50 to 65 with non-small cell lung cancer. The CDR3 DNA sequence: TGCAATGCTAGACTTTTGACTAGGGACTCTGAAGCTTTCTTT. This encodes CNARLLTRDSEAFF.